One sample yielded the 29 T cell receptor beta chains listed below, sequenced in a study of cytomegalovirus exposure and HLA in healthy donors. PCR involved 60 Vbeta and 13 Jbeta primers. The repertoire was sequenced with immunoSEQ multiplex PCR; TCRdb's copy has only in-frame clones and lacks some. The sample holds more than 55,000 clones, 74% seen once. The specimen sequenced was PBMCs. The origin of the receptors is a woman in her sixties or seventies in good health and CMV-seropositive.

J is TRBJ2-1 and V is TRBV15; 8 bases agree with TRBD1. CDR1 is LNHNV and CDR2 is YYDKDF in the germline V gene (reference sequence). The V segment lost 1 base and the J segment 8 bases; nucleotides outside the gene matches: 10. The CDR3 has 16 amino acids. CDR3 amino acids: CATSRGQGQGGHEQFF. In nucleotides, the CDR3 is TGTGCCACCAGCAGAGGTCAAGGACAGGGTGGCCATGAGCAGTTCTTC.

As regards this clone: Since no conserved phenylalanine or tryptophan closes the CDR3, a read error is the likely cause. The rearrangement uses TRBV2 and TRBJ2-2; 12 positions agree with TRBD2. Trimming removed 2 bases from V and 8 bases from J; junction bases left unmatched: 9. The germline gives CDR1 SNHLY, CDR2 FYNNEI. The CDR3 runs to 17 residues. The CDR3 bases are TGTGCCAGCAGTGAAAAGAGAACTAGCGGGAGGATTGGGGAGCTGTTTCTT. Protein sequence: CASSEKRTSGRIGELFL.

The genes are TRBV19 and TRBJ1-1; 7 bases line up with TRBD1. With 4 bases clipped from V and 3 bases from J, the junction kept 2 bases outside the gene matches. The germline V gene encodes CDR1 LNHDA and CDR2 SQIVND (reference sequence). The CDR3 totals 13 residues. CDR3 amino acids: CASSTDRDTEAFF. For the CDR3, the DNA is TGTGCCAGTAGTACCGACAGGGACACTGAAGCTTTCTTT.

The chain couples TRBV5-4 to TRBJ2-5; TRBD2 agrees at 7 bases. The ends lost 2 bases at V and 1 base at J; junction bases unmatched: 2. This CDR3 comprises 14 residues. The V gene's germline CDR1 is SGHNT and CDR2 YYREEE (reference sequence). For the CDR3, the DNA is TGTGCCAGCAGCTTAGCGGGGAGCCAAGAGACCCAGTACTTC. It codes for CASSLAGSQETQYF.

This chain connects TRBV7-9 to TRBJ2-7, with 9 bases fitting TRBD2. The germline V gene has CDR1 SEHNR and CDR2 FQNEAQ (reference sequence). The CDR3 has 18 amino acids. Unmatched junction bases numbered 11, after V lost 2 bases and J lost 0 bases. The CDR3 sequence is CASSLYYRAGGNSYEQYF. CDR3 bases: TGTGCCAGCAGCTTATATTACAGGGCGGGGGGGAACTCCTACGAGCAGTACTTC.

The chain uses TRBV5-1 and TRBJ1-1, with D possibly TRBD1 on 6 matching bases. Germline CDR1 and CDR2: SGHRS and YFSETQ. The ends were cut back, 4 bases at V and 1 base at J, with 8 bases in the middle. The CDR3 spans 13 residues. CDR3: CASSATGNTEAFF. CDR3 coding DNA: TGCGCCAGCAGCGCGACAGGGAACACTGAAGCTTTCTTT.

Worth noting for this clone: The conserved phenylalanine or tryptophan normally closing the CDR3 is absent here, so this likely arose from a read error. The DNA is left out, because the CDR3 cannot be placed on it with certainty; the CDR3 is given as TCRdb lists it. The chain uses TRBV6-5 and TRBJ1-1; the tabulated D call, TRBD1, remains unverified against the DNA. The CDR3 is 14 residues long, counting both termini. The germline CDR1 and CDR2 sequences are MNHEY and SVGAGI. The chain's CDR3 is CASRTTGANTEALV.

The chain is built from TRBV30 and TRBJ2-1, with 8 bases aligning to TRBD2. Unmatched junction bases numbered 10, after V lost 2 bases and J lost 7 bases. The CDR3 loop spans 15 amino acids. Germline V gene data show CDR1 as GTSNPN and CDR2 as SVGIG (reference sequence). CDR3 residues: CAWSSGTSQLNEQFF. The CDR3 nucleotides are TGTGCCTGGAGTTCTGGGACTAGTCAATTGAATGAGCAGTTCTTC.

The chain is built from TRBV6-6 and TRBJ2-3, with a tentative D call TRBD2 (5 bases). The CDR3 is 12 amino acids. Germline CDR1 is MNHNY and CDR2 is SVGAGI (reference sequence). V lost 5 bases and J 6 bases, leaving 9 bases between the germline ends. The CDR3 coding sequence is TGTGCCAGCAGTGAGGCGGGCGATACGCAGTATTTT. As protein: CASSEAGDTQYF.

CDR3 amino acids: CASSSSGTSNTEAFF. CDR3 in DNA: TGTGCCAGTAGTAGCTCGGGGACAAGCAACACTGAAGCTTTCTTT. The chain couples TRBV19 to TRBJ1-1, with D maybe TRBD1 (6 bases). There are 15 residues in the CDR3. Germline CDR1 and CDR2: LNHDA and SQIVND (reference sequence). Trimming removed 4 bases at V and 2 bases at J, with 14 bases between.

The CDR3 region has the DNA TGCGCCAGCAGCTTCCTCTCCTACAATGAGCAGTTCTTC. This codes for CASSFLSYNEQFF. This rearrangement joins TRBV5-1 to TRBJ2-1, with D unclear. From germline, CDR1 is SGHRS and CDR2 YFSETQ. V lost 2 bases and J 0 bases, leaving 3 bases between the germline ends. CDR3 length: 13 amino acids.

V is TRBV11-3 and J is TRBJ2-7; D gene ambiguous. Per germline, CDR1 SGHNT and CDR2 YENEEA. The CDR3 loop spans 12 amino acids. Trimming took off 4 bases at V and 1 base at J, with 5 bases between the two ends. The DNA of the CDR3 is TGTGCCAGCAGCTCCCAATCCTACGAGCAGTACTTC. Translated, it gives CASSSQSYEQYF.

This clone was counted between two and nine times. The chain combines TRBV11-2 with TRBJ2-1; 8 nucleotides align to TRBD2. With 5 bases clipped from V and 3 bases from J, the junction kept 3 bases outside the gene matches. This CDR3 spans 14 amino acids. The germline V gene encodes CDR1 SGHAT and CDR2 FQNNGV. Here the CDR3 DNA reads TGTGCCAGCAGCGAAACTAGCGGCTACAATGAGCAGTTCTTC. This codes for CASSETSGYNEQFF.

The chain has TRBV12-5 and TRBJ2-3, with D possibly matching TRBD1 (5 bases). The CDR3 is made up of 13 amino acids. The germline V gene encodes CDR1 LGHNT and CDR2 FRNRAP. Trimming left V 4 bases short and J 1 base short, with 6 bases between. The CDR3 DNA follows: TGTGCTAGTGGTTCCAGGGGCACAGATACGCAGTATTTT. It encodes CASGSRGTDTQYF.

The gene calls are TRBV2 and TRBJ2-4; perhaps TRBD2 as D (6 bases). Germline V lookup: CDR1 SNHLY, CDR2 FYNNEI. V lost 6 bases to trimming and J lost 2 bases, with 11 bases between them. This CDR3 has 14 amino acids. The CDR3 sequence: CASSSRDSKNIQYF. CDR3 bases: TGTGCCAGCAGCTCCCGGGACTCCAAAAACATTCAGTACTTC.

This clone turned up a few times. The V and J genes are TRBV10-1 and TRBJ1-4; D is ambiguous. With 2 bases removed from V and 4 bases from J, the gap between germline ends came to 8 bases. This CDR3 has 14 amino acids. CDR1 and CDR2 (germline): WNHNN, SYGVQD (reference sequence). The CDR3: CASSEGQLNEKLFF. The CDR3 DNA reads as TGCGCCAGCAGTGAGGGGCAGCTTAATGAAAAACTGTTTTTT.

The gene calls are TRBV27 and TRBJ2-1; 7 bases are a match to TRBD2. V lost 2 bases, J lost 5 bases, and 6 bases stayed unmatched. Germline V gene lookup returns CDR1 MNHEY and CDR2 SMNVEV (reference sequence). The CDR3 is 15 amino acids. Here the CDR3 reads CASSLIGRINNEQFF. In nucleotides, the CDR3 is TGTGCCAGCAGTTTAATCGGGAGGATCAACAATGAGCAGTTCTTC.

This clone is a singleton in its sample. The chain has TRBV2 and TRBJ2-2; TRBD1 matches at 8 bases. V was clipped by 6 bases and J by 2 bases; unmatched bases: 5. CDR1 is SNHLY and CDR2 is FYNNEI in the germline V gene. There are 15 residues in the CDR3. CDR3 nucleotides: TGTGCCAGCAGACCCGGACAGGGAAACACCGGGGAGCTGTTTTTT. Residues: CASRPGQGNTGELFF.

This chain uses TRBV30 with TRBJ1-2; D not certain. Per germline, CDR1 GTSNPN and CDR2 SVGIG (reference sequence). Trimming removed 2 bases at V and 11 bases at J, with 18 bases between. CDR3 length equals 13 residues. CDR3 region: CAWSPTVRSPYTF. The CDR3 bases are TGTGCCTGGAGTCCCACAGTTAGATCGCCGTACACCTTC.

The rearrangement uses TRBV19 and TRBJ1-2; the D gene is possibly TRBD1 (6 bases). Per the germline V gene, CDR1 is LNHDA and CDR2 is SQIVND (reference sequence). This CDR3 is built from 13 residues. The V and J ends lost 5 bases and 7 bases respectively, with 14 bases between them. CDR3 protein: CASSLKQGSGYTF. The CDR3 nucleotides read TGTGCCAGTAGTTTAAAACAGGGTAGTGGCTACACCTTC.

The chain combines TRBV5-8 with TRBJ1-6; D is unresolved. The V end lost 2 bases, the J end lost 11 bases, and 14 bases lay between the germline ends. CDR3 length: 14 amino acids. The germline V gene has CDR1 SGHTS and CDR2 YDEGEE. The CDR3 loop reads CASSFYSGLTPLHF. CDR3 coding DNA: TGTGCCAGCAGCTTTTATTCCGGACTGACACCCCTCCACTTT.

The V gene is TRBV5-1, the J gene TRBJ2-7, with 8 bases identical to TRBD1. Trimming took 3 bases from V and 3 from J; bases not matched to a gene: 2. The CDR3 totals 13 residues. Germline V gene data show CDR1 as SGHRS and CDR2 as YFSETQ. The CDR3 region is CASSSGQVYEQYF. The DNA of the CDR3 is TGCGCCAGCAGCTCGGGACAGGTCTACGAGCAGTACTTC.

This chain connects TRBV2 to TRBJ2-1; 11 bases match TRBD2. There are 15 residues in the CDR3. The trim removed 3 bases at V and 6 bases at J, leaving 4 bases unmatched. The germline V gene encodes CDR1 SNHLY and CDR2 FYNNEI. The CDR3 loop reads CASSDLAGGINEQFF. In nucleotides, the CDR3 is TGTGCCAGCAGTGACTTAGCGGGAGGGATCAATGAGCAGTTCTTC.

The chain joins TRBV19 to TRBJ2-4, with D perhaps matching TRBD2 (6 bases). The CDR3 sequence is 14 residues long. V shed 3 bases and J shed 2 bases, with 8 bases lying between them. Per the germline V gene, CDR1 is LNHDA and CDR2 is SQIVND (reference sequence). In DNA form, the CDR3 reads TGTGCCAGTAGTATTGGGGGGACCAAAAACATTCAGTACTTC. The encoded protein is CASSIGGTKNIQYF.

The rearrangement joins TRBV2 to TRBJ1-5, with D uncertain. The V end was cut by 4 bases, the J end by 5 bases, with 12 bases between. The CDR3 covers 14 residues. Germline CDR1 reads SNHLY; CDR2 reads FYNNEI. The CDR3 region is CASSAVSSDQPQHF. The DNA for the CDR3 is TGTGCCAGCAGTGCGGTGTCGAGCGATCAGCCCCAGCATTTT.

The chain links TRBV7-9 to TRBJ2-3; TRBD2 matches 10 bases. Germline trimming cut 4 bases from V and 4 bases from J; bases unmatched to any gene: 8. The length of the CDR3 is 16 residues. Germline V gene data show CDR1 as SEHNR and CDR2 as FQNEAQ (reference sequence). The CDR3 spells CASSSPLAGESDTQYF. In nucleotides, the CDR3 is TGTGCCAGCAGCTCACCCCTAGCGGGGGAGTCAGATACGCAGTATTTT.

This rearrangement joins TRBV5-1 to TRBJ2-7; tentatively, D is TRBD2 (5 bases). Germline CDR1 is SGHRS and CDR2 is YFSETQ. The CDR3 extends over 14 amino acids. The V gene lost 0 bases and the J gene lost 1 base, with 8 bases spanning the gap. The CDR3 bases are TGCGCCAGCAGCTTGGGCCGGGGTTCCTACGAGCAGTACTTC. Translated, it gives CASSLGRGSYEQYF.

The DNA of the CDR3 is TGCGCCAGCAGCCAAGGCGGGCCGAATAACTATGGCTACACCTTC. It translates to CASSQGGPNNYGYTF. The chain uses TRBV4-1 and TRBJ1-2; the D is unclear. The germline CDR1 and CDR2 sequences are MGHRA and YSYEKL. This CDR3 is built from 15 residues. The V end was cut by 1 base, the J end by 1 base, with 10 bases between.

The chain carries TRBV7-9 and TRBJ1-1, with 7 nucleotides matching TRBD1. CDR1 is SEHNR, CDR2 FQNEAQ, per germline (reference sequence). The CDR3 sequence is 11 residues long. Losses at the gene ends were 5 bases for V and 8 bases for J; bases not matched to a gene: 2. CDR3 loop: CASSEDREAFF. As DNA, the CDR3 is TGTGCCAGCAGCGAGGACAGGGAAGCTTTCTTT.